This TCR beta chain was sequenced during a study of cytomegalovirus exposure and HLA in healthy donors. Looking at the study overall: In terms of ancestry, the Caucasian-associated cluster contained roughly 80% of the approximately 400 genotyped donors.

This clone was recorded only once. The antigen is unknown. It was with 60 Vbeta and 13 Jbeta primers that the PCR ran. Original processing methods: Later analysis identified around 85 million unique TCR beta chains, approximately 11 million shared. TCRdb's table, derived via immunoSEQ multiplex PCR, lists solely in-frame clones and lacks some. V and J calls plus clone size are reproduced from that table; the DNA served to infer D and trimming. The sample contains about 160,000 clones, about 79% of which appear only once. Germline values: CDR1 SGHTA, CDR2 FQGNSA. Trimming cost V 5 bases and J 4 bases; bases outside gene matches: 14. The CDR3 runs 16 residues. General study findings and limits: An analysis done earlier found most TCR beta V segments productive about 87% or about 30% of the time.

The sequence came from a woman aged 50 to 65 in good health and CMV-seropositive. The chain couples TRBV7-2 to TRBJ2-7, with 7 bases aligning to TRBD1. The sequenced sample was PBMCs. DNA for the CDR3: TGTGCCAGCAGCCCGCGGACAGGATTTGGGTTTTACGAGCAGTACTTC. It yields the protein CASSPRTGFGFYEQYF.